Below are 24 T cell receptor beta chains sequenced from a single sample in a study of vaccination effects on CD4 cells after COVID-19. Their specific antigens are unknown. Antigen-specific CD4+ T cells expanded by the ViraFEST assay with viral peptide pools were then sequenced. Subsequent to approximately 9 days of culture, CD4+ T cells were isolated. Recipients of the vaccine had no prior SARS-CoV-2 infection and negative nucleocapsid antibodies. Produced via immunoSEQ multiplex PCR; TCRdb's table is partial and in-frame only. Here the sample spans tens of thousands of clones, roughly 74% being singletons. The specimen was CD4+ T cells from PBMCs cultured with HCoV-NL63 spike peptides, collected before COVID-19 vaccination. The source is a human donor who received a COVID-19 vaccine.

As for this clone: This is likely a read error, given that the CDR3 carries no conserved phenylalanine or tryptophan at its end. Because the CDR3's place on the DNA is in doubt, the DNA is left out and the CDR3 is given as listed by TCRdb. The chain uses TRBV6-6 and TRBJ2-7. The germline gives CDR1 MNHNY, CDR2 SVGAGI (reference sequence). The CDR3 comprises 9 residues, both ends counted. The CDR3 protein is CASTKFGSG.

The genes are TRBV5-1 and TRBJ1-5; no definite D call. Germline V CDR1 and CDR2: SGHRS, YFSETQ. Trimming took 4 bases from V and 3 from J, leaving 11 bases between them. This CDR3 is 14 amino acids long. In nucleotides, the CDR3 is TGCGCCAGCAGCCCCCTTGGGATCAATCAGCCCCAGCATTTT. Encoded protein: CASSPLGINQPQHF. The full variable domain, in which reference TRBV5-1 and TRBJ1-5 provide the parts outside the CDR3, is KAGVTQTPRYLIKTRGQQVTLSCSPISGHRSVSWYQQTPGQGLQFLFEYFSETQRNKGNFPGRFSGRQFSNSRSEMNVSTLELGDSALYLCASSPLGINQPQHFGDGTRLSIL.

This clone was detected only a few times. The chain has TRBV9 and TRBJ1-6, with 7 bases matching TRBD1. V lost 0 bases and J lost 8; bases outside the gene matches: 2. The CDR3 totals 14 residues. The germline V gene has CDR1 SGDLS and CDR2 YYNGEE. CDR3: CASSVAQGDSPLHF. The CDR3 DNA sequence: TGTGCCAGCAGCGTAGCCCAGGGGGATTCACCCCTCCACTTT. Full variable domain (rest looked up from reference TRBV9 and TRBJ1-6): DSGVTQTPKHLITATGQRVTLRCSPRSGDLSVYWYQQSLDQGLQFLIQYYNGEERAKGNILERFSAQQFPDLHSELNLSSLELGDSALYFCASSVAQGDSPLHFGNGTRLTVT.

This clone was found a few times. The chain is built from TRBV2 and TRBJ1-6, with no clear D. The germline V gene encodes CDR1 SNHLY and CDR2 FYNNEI. V lost 8 bases and J lost 4, with 15 bases in between. The CDR3 length is 15 residues. CDR3 residues: CASLFSRGYNSPLHF. The DNA of the CDR3 is TGTGCCAGCCTATTCTCCAGAGGTTATAATTCACCCCTCCACTTT.

The rearrangement links TRBV7-2 to TRBJ1-4; no reliable D call. The CDR3 is made up of 15 amino acids. Germline CDR1 reads SGHTA; CDR2 reads FQGNSA. Trimming stripped 1 base from V and 0 bases from J, with 6 bases between. The CDR3 DNA is TGTGCCAGCAGCTTAGGGCCCTCAACTAATGAAAAACTGTTTTTT. This encodes CASSLGPSTNEKLFF. Using reference TRBV7-2 and TRBJ1-4 for the parts outside the CDR3, the full variable domain is GAGVSQSPSNKVTEKGKDVELRCDPISGHTALYWYRQSLGQGLEFLIYFQGNSAPDKSGLPSDRFSAERTGGSVSTLTIQRTQQEDSAVYLCASSLGPSTNEKLFFGSGTQLSVL.

This clone was observed a handful of times. The chain is built from TRBV5-4 and TRBJ2-2; D remains unclear. Trimming took 2 bases from V and 1 from J, leaving 6 bases between them. The CDR3 totals 14 residues. Germline-derived CDR1 and CDR2 are SGHNT and YYREEE (reference sequence). DNA for the CDR3: TGTGCCAGCAGCTTTGATAGGAACACCGGGGAGCTGTTTTTT. This translates into CASSFDRNTGELFF. The full variable domain, completed using reference TRBV5-4 and TRBJ2-2, is ETGVTQSPTHLIKTRGQQVTLRCSSQSGHNTVSWYQQALGQGPQFIFQYYREEENGRGNFPPRFSGLQFPNYSSELNVNALELDDSALYLCASSFDRNTGELFFGEGSRLTVL.

The chain couples TRBV7-2 to TRBJ2-4; 8 bases match TRBD2. The CDR3 consists of 16 residues. Germline loops: CDR1 SGHTA, CDR2 FQGNSA. Trimming took 3 bases from V and 2 from J; bases not matched to a gene: 6. The CDR3 sequence: CASSFSGVLTKNIQYF. CDR3 nucleotide sequence: TGTGCCAGCAGCTTTAGCGGGGTCCTGACCAAAAACATTCAGTACTTC.

The chain has TRBV2 and TRBJ2-5, with D possibly being TRBD1 (5 bases). V was shortened by 7 bases and J by 4 bases, with 13 bases between the two germline ends. CDR3 size: 13 residues. Germline lookup yields CDR1 SNHLY and CDR2 FYNNEI. The chain's CDR3 is CASILDRPETQYF. The CDR3, as DNA: TGTGCCAGCATTCTCGACAGACCAGAGACCCAGTACTTC.

This chain connects TRBV2 to TRBJ1-3, with unresolved D. CDR3 length equals 15 residues. Trimming removed 5 bases at V and 1 base at J, with 12 bases between. Per the germline V gene, CDR1 is SNHLY and CDR2 is FYNNEI. The CDR3 is CASSLPWGSGNTIYF. In DNA, the CDR3 is TGTGCCAGCAGTCTACCCTGGGGATCTGGAAACACCATATATTTT.

The chain joins TRBV9 to TRBJ2-2; no clear D gene. The V end lost 2 bases, the J end lost 4 bases, and 6 bases lay between the germline ends. From germline, CDR1 is SGDLS and CDR2 YYNGEE. CDR3 length: 13 residues. The CDR3 region has the DNA TGTGCCAGCAGCGTTGACTTCACCGGGGAGCTGTTTTTT. Amino acid sequence: CASSVDFTGELFF.

The rearrangement uses TRBV7-8 and TRBJ2-7; D not resolved. Germline CDR1 SGHVS, CDR2 FQNEAQ. CDR3 length equals 14 residues. V lost 5 bases, J lost 2 bases, and 13 bases lay in between. This chain's CDR3 is CASSGTRVAYEQYV. The CDR3 nucleotides read TGTGCCAGCAGCGGAACCCGGGTCGCCTACGAGCAGTACGTC.

This clone appeared a single time. The chain combines TRBV7-2 with TRBJ2-2; no clear D gene. The CDR3 contains 13 residues. In germline, CDR1 is SGHTA, CDR2 FQGNSA. The ends were cut back, 2 bases at V and 4 bases at J, with 5 bases in the middle. The CDR3 DNA follows: TGTGCCAGCAGCTTATACACCACCGGGGAGCTGTTTTTT. Encoded protein: CASSLYTTGELFF.

This clone showed up just once. The J gene is TRBJ1-3, the V gene TRBV6-5; possibly TRBD1 for D (6 bases). The CDR3 contains 15 residues. Trimming shortened V by 0 bases and J by 4 bases, and 10 bases separated the two germline ends. CDR1 MNHEY and CDR2 SVGAGI come from the germline V gene. CDR3 sequence reads: CASSYSGGPGNTIYF. The DNA for the CDR3 is TGTGCCAGCAGTTACTCTGGGGGGCCGGGAAACACCATATATTTT.

This chain uses TRBV14 with TRBJ1-5; D not resolved. Trimming removed 2 bases from V and 5 bases from J, with 7 bases in between. Germline CDR1 and CDR2: SGHDN and FVKESK. CDR3 length equals 13 residues. CDR3: CASSQFAHQPQHF. In DNA form, the CDR3 reads TGTGCCAGCAGCCAATTTGCTCATCAGCCCCAGCATTTT.

The gene calls are TRBV15 and TRBJ2-5, with D maybe TRBD1 (5 bases). Germline loops: CDR1 LNHNV, CDR2 YYDKDF (reference sequence). This CDR3 spans 13 amino acids. V was shortened by 0 bases and J by 3 bases, with 5 bases between the two germline ends. CDR3 nucleotide sequence: TGTGCCACCAGCAGAGACAGGGAAGAGACCCAGTACTTC. Its protein product is CATSRDREETQYF.

The chain uses TRBV5-6 and TRBJ1-2; 7 bases map to TRBD1. This CDR3 spans 13 amino acids. Germline lookup yields CDR1 SGHDT and CDR2 YYEEEE. The V gene end was trimmed by 1 base and the J gene end by 4 bases; junction bases not matched to a gene: 1. The CDR3 bases are TGTGCCAGCAGCTTGAGACAGGGCTATGGCTACACCTTC. This gives the protein CASSLRQGYGYTF.

This rearrangement joins TRBV14 to TRBJ2-3, with TRBD1 matching over 11 bases. The CDR3 is 17 amino acids. The V gene end was trimmed by 1 base and the J gene end by 4 bases; junction bases not matched to a gene: 7. Germline V CDR1 and CDR2: SGHDN, FVKESK. The CDR3 region is CASSQVGPGQGADTQYF. The CDR3 nucleotides are TGTGCCAGCAGCCAAGTGGGGCCGGGACAGGGGGCAGATACGCAGTATTTT.

A single count supports this clone. The genes are TRBV5-6 and TRBJ2-5; a weak D match, TRBD2 (6 bases). This CDR3 has 13 residues. Germline CDR1 and CDR2: SGHDT and YYEEEE. With 3 bases removed from V and 2 bases from J, the gap between germline ends came to 8 bases. CDR3 nucleotide sequence: TGTGCCAGCAGCTACCGGGGGCAAGAGACCCAGTACTTC. Protein: CASSYRGQETQYF.

V and J are TRBV29-1 and TRBJ1-3, with D hard to call. Germline CDR1 SQVTM, CDR2 ANQGSEA. This CDR3 spans 13 amino acids. Trimming removed 4 bases from V and 0 bases from J, with 7 bases in between. In DNA, the CDR3 is TGCAGCGTTGCCGGACGCTCTGGAAACACCATATATTTT. It specifies CSVAGRSGNTIYF.

This clone was observed once. The V call is TRBV12-3 or TRBV12-4, the J call TRBJ1-4; D is uncertain. V was clipped by 5 bases and J by 8 bases, with 12 bases between them. The length of the CDR3 is 13 residues. The CDR3 nucleotides read TGTGCCAGCAGTGACGGACGGGAGGAAAAACTGTTTTTT. It translates to CASSDGREEKLFF.

The CDR3 sequence is CASSPGQGSNTGELFF. In DNA form, the CDR3 reads TGCGCCAGCAGTCCGGGACAGGGATCGAACACCGGGGAGCTGTTTTTT. V is TRBV5-1 and J is TRBJ2-2, with 9 bases lining up with TRBD1. Germline V CDR1 and CDR2: SGHRS, YFSETQ. The CDR3 covers 16 residues. V lost 5 bases to trimming and J lost 0 bases; unmatched junction nucleotides: 5.

The rearrangement joins TRBV3-1 (or the pseudogene TRBV3-2) to TRBJ2-3, with D maybe TRBD1 (6 bases). Germline values: CDR1 LGHDT, CDR2 YNNKEL (reference sequence). Deletions cut 0 bases from V and 15 bases from J, with 16 bases between. The CDR3 runs 13 residues. The CDR3 here is CASSQEGASNEYF. DNA for the CDR3: TGTGCCAGCAGCCAAGAGGGGGCATCCAACGAATATTTT.

CDR3 nucleotide sequence: TGTGCCAGCAGAGAGCTAGGGCAAGAGACCCAGTACTTC. Protein: CASRELGQETQYF. This chain uses TRBV12-3 or TRBV12-4 with TRBJ2-5; D remains unclear. V was shortened by 6 bases and J by 2 bases, with 10 bases between the two germline ends. This CDR3 comprises 13 residues.

CDR3 in amino acids: CASTPVDIYEAFF. For the CDR3, the DNA is TGTGCCAGCACCCCCGTGGACATTTATGAAGCTTTCTTT. This chain links TRBV28 with TRBJ1-1; maybe TRBD1 (5 bases). The ends were cut back, 7 bases at V and 7 bases at J, with 16 bases in the middle. The CDR3 has 13 residues. Germline loops: CDR1 MDHEN, CDR2 SYDVKM. The variable domain in full, with the rest retrieved from reference TRBV28 and TRBJ1-1, is DVKVTQSSRYLVKRTGEKVFLECVQDMDHENMFWYRQDPGLGLRLIYFSYDVKMKEKGDIPEGYSVSREKKERFSLILESASTNQTSMYLCASTPVDIYEAFFGQGTRLTVV.